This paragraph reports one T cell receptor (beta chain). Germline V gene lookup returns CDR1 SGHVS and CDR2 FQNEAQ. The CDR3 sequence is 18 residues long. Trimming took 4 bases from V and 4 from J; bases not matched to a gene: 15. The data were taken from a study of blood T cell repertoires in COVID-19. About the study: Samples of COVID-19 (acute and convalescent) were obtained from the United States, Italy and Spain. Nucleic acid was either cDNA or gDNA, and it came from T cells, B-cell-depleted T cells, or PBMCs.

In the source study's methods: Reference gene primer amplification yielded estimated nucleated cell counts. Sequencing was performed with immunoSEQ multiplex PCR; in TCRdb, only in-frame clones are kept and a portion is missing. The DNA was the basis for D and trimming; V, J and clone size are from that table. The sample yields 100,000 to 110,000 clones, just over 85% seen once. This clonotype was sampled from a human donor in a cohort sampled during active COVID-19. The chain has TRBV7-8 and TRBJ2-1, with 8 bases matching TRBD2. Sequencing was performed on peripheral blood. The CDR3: CASSSRGVAGLKYNEQFF. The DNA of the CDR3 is TGTGCCAGCAGCTCCCGAGGAGTAGCGGGGTTAAAATACAATGAGCAGTTCTTC.